This paragraph covers one T cell receptor beta chain sequence. Its antigen remains unidentified. Blood was drawn once from each donor into heparinised tubes. The draws averaged roughly 120 mL. The data belong to a study of beta chain features in type 1 diabetes. Across the study: Patients shared similar age, gender and cell yields with healthy donors. Study-level findings and limits: Cells expressing TCR highly could be over-represented by cDNA sequencing. Type 1 diabetes patients showed a moderate but significant shortening of TCRB CDR3s in all four CD4+ subsets.

There are 16 residues in the CDR3. The ends lost 6 bases at V and 6 bases at J; junction bases unmatched: 12. Per the germline V gene, CDR1 is SNHLY and CDR2 is FYNNEI. Reverse transcription of all isolated RNA meant that expressed TCRB transcripts were sequenced. TCRdb's table, derived via immunoSEQ multiplex PCR, lists solely in-frame clones and lacks some. Of roughly 60,000 clones in the sample, about 55% were seen once. V usage is TRBV2 and J usage is TRBJ2-7; 12 nucleotides align to TRBD2. The material sequenced was Tregs from blood. The source of this sequence is a woman aged 18-35 years in good health. The CDR3 bases are TGTGCCAGCAGCCCTCCACTAGCGGGGGGCCAGAGCGAGCAGTACTTC. This encodes CASSPPLAGGQSEQYF.